A selection of T cell receptor beta chains follows, all from one sample in a study of blood T cell repertoires in COVID-19. Here immunoSEQ multiplex PCR was the method, and the copy in TCRdb shows in-frame clones only, minus some. This sample has roughly 70,000 clones, with nearly 90% found just once. Material: peripheral blood. Receptors originate from a man in his 70s with acute or convalescent COVID-19. Both conserved end residues are part of each CDR3. A D gene is named only where the DNA matches it firmly. Not every row has a clone size; where given, it reads once, few, many or a size class.

>14|-|TRBV5-1|TRBJ2-5|-
CASSLVPSQETQYF
TGCGCCAGCAGCTTGGTTCCCTCCCAAGAGACCCAGTACTTC
>12|-|TRBV28|TRBJ1-2|-
CASSYYNYGYTF
TGTGCCAGCAGTTACTATAACTATGGCTACACCTTC
>15|-|TRBV6-5|TRBJ1-6|-
CASSPTLQYNSPLHF
TGTGCCAGCAGTCCAACTTTACAGTATAATTCACCCCTCCACTTT
>14|once|TRBV19|TRBJ2-2|-
CASSIGQRFGELFF
TGTGCCAGTAGTATAGGACAGCGTTTCGGGGAGCTGTTTTTT
>17|few|TRBV9|TRBJ2-2|TRBD2
CASSVGGLARGTGELFF
TGTGCCAGCAGCGTAGGGGGACTAGCCCGTGGCACCGGGGAGCTGTTTTTT
>14|-|TRBV14|TRBJ2-1|-
CASSPQGRGTRQFF
TGTGCCAGCAGCCCCCAAGGGAGGGGGACAAGGCAGTTCTTC
>17|-|TRBV19|TRBJ2-1|TRBD1
CASREGPDRVSYNEQFF
TGTGCCAGTAGAGAAGGGCCCGACAGGGTCTCCTACAATGAGCAGTTCTTC
>16|-|TRBV5-1|TRBJ1-1|-
CASSLGHSLKNTEAFF
TGCGCCAGCAGCTTGGGACACTCATTAAAGAACACTGAAGCTTTCTTT
>16|-|TRBV6-5|TRBJ1-6|-
CASSYAGRSYNSPLHF
TGTGCCAGCAGTTACGCGGGACGCTCCTATAATTCACCCCTCCACTTT
>12|-|TRBV10-3|TRBJ1-2|-
CAISSPAYGYTF
TGTGCCATCAGCAGTCCTGCTTATGGCTACACCTTC
>19|-|TRBV4-3|TRBJ2-6|TRBD1
CASSPGAYRGDSGANVLTF
TGCGCCAGCAGCCCAGGGGCGTACAGGGGTGATTCTGGGGCCAACGTCCTGACTTTC
>13|-|TRBV7-9|TRBJ1-1|-
CASSFDDWAEAFF
TGTGCCAGCAGCTTTGACGACTGGGCTGAAGCTTTCTTT
>13|-|TRBV3-1/TRBV3-2|TRBJ2-7|-
CASSQDNFYEQYF
TGTGCCAGCAGCCAAGATAATTTCTACGAGCAGTACTTC
>15|-|TRBV4-1|TRBJ2-1|-
CASSQERGGYNEQFF
TGCGCCAGCAGCCAAGAAAGAGGGGGTTACAATGAGCAGTTCTTC
>14|-|TRBV5-1|TRBJ2-3|-
CASRLELKRDTQYF
TGCGCCAGCAGGTTGGAACTGAAGAGGGATACGCAGTATTTT
>16|-|TRBV7-3|TRBJ2-1|TRBD1
CASSLTPGQKYNEQFF
TGTGCCAGCAGCTTAACTCCGGGACAGAAGTACAATGAGCAGTTCTTC
>14|-|TRBV7-2|TRBJ1-1|-
CASSPARRNTEAFF
TGTGCCAGCAGCCCAGCACGGAGGAACACTGAAGCTTTCTTT
>15|-|TRBV5-5|TRBJ1-3|TRBD1
CASSWGQGRVGTIYF
TGTGCCAGCAGCTGGGGACAGGGTAGAGTTGGCACCATATATTTT
>14|-|TRBV6-5|TRBJ1-2|-
CASIPPRAPYGYTF
TGTGCCAGCATTCCTCCGCGGGCTCCCTATGGCTACACCTTC
>15|-|TRBV7-9|TRBJ1-1|TRBD1
CASSWDRGLGTEAFF
TGTGCCAGCAGTTGGGACAGGGGGCTAGGCACTGAAGCTTTCTTT
>14|medium-sized|TRBV4-3|TRBJ2-5|-
CASSQDRSGETQYF
TGCGCCAGCAGCCAAGATAGGAGCGGCGAGACCCAGTACTTC
>12|-|TRBV24-1|TRBJ2-7|-
CATEGDSYEQYF
TGTGCCACGGAAGGGGACTCCTACGAGCAGTACTTC
>17|-|TRBV5-1|TRBJ1-1|TRBD1
CASSLLRQGLLGTEAFF
TGCGCCAGCAGCCTACTCCGACAGGGGCTTTTGGGGACTGAAGCTTTCTTT
>14|-|TRBV3-1/TRBV3-2|TRBJ2-7|-
CASSLWGGTREQYF
TGTGCCAGCAGCCTCTGGGGCGGGACCCGCGAGCAGTACTTC
>16|-|TRBV7-2|TRBJ2-7|TRBD1
CASSTSPGQGKYEQYF
TGTGCCAGCAGCACATCTCCGGGACAGGGAAAATACGAGCAGTACTTC
>17|few|TRBV11-2|TRBJ2-1|TRBD2
CASSPITGTSGGAGPFF
TGTGCCAGCAGCCCTATCACCGGGACTAGCGGGGGGGCCGGTCCGTTCTTC
>14|-|TRBV6-6|TRBJ1-1|-
CASKTGGGRPEAFF
TGTGCCAGCAAGACAGGCGGCGGTCGTCCTGAAGCTTTCTTT
>13|-|TRBV4-2|TRBJ1-4|-
CASSPSGGEKLFF
TGTGCCAGCAGCCCCTCAGGAGGGGAAAAACTGTTTTTT
>16|-|TRBV5-1|TRBJ2-3|TRBD2
CASSLTTSGGSDTQYF
TGCGCCAGCAGCTTAACGACTAGCGGGGGCTCAGATACGCAGTATTTT
>13|-|TRBV7-9|TRBJ1-2|-
CASSLRGGYGYTF
TGTGCCAGCAGCTTAAGAGGCGGCTATGGCTACACCTTC
>16|-|TRBV6-6|TRBJ1-2|TRBD1
CASSYDRVKANYGYTF
TGTGCCAGCAGTTACGACAGGGTAAAAGCTAACTATGGCTACACCTTC
>11|-|TRBV9|TRBJ2-1|-
CASGEVGEQFF
TGTGCCAGCGGGGAGGTGGGTGAGCAGTTCTTC
>16|-|TRBV2|TRBJ2-5|TRBD2
CASSDRSGGTKETQYF
TGTGCCAGCAGTGACCGAAGCGGGGGGACCAAAGAGACCCAGTACTTC
>12|-|TRBV15|TRBJ2-5|-
CATGGREETQYF
TGTGCCACCGGCGGCCGGGAAGAGACCCAGTACTTC
>13|once|TRBV11-2|TRBJ1-1|-
CASSRGRDIEAFF
TGTGCCAGCAGCCGGGGGAGGGATATTGAAGCTTTCTTT
>16|-|TRBV28|TRBJ1-5|-
CASRPGTKPSNQPQHF
TGTGCCAGCAGACCCGGGACAAAACCTAGCAATCAGCCCCAGCATTTT
>13|-|TRBV7-2|TRBJ1-1|-
CASVKTGNTEAFF
TGTGCCAGCGTGAAGACAGGGAACACTGAAGCTTTCTTT
>15|-|TRBV6-2/TRBV6-3|TRBJ2-7|TRBD2
CASSSAGGPGGEQYF
TGTGCCAGCAGTTCAGCGGGGGGGCCGGGCGGTGAGCAGTACTTC
>16|-|TRBV14|TRBJ1-4|TRBD1
CASSQEVDREGGKLFF
TGTGCCAGCAGCCAAGAAGTGGACAGGGAGGGGGGAAAACTGTTTTTT
>16|-|TRBV19|TRBJ2-1|-
CASSIGRLTESNEQFF
TGTGCCAGTAGTATTGGGCGTCTGACAGAATCCAATGAGCAGTTCTTC
>18|few|TRBV7-2|TRBJ1-5|TRBD1
CASSLAPYRDRGGQPQHF
TGTGCCAGCAGCTTAGCCCCTTACCGGGACAGGGGCGGTCAGCCCCAGCATTTT
>15|once|TRBV9|TRBJ1-2|TRBD1
CASSVRDRGDYGYTF
TGTGCCAGCAGCGTACGGGACAGGGGTGACTATGGCTACACCTTC